Here is one T cell receptor beta chain with its context. The record originates from a study of blood T cell repertoires in COVID-19. About the research overall: Both acute and convalescent COVID-19 samples were obtained from the United States, Italy and Spain. PBMCs, B-cell-depleted T cells, or T cells were the source of the cDNA or gDNA that made up the material.

In the original processing: Counts of nucleated cells, estimated from reference gene primer amplification, were obtained. The method was immunoSEQ multiplex PCR; TCRdb's version includes in-frame clones alone and lacks a portion of them. That table supplies the V and J calls and clone size; D and trimming were determined from the DNA. This table has 200,000 to 250,000 clones, around 84% appearing once. CDR1 and CDR2 from the germline V gene are LGHDT and YNNKEL (reference sequence). The junction had 7 bases not matched to a gene; V was cut back by 6 bases and J by 2 bases. The CDR3 has 15 amino acids.

The sequencing sample was made of peripheral blood. V and J are TRBV3-1 (or the pseudogene TRBV3-2) and TRBJ2-5, with 9 bases fitting TRBD2. This TCR was sampled from a man aged 50-60 years who had recovered from COVID-19. The CDR3 DNA reads as TGTGCCAGCAGAACGCGGGAGGGCCCTCAAGAGACCCAGTACTTC. Translation: CASRTREGPQETQYF.